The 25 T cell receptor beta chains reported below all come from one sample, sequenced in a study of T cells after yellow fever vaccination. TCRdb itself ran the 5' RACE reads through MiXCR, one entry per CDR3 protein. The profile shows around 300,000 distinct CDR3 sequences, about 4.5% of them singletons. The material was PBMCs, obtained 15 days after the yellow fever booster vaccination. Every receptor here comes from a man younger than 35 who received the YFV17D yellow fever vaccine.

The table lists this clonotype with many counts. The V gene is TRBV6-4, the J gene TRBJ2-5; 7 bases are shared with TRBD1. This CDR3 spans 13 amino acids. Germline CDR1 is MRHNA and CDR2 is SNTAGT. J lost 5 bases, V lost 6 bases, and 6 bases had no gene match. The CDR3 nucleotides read TGTGCCAGCAGCCAGACAGGGACGGAGACCCAGTACTTC. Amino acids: CASSQTGTETQYF.

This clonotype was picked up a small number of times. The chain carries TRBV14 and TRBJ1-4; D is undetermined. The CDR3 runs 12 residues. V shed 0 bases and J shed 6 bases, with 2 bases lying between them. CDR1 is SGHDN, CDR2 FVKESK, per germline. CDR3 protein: CASSQDDEKLFF. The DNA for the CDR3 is TGTGCCAGCAGCCAAGATGATGAAAAACTGTTTTTT.

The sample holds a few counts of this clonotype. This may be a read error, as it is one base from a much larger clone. The CDR3 loop reads CSAADGSYEQYF. The CDR3 region has the DNA TGCAGTGCTGCGGACGGCTCCTACGAGCAGTACTTC. The V and J genes are TRBV20-1 and TRBJ2-7; the D is unclear. The CDR3 totals 12 residues. V was cut by 5 bases and J by 0 bases, with 8 bases left in between. Germline lookup yields CDR1 DFQATT and CDR2 SNEGSKA (reference sequence).

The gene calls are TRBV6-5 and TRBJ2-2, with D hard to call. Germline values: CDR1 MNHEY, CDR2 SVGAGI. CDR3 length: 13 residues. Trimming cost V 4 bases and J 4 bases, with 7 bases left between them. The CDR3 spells CASSSGGTGELFF. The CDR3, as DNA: TGTGCCAGCAGTTCAGGTGGCACCGGGGAGCTGTTTTTT.

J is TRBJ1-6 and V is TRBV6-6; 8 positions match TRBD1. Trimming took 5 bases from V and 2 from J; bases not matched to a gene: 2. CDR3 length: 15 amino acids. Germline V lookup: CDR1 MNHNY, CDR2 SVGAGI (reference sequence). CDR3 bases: TGTGCCAGCAGTGACAGGGGCCCCTATAATTCACCCCTCCACTTT. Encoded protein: CASSDRGPYNSPLHF.

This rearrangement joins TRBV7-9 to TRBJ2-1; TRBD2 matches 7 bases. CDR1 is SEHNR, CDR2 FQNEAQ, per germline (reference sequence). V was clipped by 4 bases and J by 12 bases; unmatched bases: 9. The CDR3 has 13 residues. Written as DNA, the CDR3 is TGTGCCAGCAGCTCCATGGGAGGGACTCTGCAGTTCTTC. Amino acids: CASSSMGGTLQFF.

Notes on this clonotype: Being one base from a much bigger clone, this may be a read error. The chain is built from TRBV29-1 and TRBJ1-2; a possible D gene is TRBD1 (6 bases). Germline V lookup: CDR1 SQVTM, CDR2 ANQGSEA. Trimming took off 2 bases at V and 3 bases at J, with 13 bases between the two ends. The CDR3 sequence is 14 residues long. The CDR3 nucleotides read TGCAGCGTTGAAAGGGGGGCCGAGTACTATGGCTACACCTTC. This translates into CSVERGAEYYGYTF.

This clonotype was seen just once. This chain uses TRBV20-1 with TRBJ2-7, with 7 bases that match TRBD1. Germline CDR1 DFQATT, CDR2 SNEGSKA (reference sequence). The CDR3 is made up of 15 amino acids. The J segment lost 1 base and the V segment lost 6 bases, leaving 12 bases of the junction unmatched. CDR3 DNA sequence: TGCAGTGCCACGGTACAGGGGTTGGTTTCCTACGAGCAGTACTTC. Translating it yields CSATVQGLVSYEQYF.

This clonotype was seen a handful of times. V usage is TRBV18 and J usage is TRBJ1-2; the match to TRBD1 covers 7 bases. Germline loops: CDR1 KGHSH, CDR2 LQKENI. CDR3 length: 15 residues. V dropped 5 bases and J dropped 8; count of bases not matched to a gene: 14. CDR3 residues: CASSEAVTGMGGYTF. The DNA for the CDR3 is TGTGCCAGCTCAGAGGCGGTGACAGGGATGGGCGGCTACACCTTC.

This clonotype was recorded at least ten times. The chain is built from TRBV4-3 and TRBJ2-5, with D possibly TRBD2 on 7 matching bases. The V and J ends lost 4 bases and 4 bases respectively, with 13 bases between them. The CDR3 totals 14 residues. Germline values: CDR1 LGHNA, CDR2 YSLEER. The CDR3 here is CASSLKGGVETQYF. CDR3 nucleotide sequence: TGCGCCAGCAGCCTAAAGGGGGGGGTAGAGACCCAGTACTTC.

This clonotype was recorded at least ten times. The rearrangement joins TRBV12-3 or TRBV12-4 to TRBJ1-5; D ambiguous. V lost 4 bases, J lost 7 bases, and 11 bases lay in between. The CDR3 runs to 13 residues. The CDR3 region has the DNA TGTGCCAGCAGTTGGGGAGAAAGGCAGCCCCAGCATTTT. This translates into CASSWGERQPQHF.

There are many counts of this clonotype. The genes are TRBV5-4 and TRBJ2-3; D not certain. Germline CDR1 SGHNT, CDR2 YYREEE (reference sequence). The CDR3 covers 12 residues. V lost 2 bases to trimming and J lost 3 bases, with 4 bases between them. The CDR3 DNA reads TGTGCCAGCAGCTTTTTAACAGATACGCAGTATTTT. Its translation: CASSFLTDTQYF.

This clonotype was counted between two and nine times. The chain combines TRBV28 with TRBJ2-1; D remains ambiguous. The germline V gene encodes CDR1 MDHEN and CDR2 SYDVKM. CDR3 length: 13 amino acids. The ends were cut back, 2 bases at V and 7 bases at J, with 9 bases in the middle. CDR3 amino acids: CASSLRRVNEQFF. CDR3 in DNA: TGTGCCAGCAGTTTACGTAGGGTAAATGAGCAGTTCTTC. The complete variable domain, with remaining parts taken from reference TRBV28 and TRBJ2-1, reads DVKVTQSSRYLVKRTGEKVFLECVQDMDHENMFWYRQDPGLGLRLIYFSYDVKMKEKGDIPEGYSVSREKKERFSLILESASTNQTSMYLCASSLRRVNEQFFGPGTRLTVL.

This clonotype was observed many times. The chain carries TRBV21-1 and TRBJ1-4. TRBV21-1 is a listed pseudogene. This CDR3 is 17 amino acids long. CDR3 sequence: CASSKVGPQLLNEKLFF. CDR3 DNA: TGTGCCAGCAGCAAAGTCGGGCCGCAACTATTGAATGAAAAACTGTTTTTT.

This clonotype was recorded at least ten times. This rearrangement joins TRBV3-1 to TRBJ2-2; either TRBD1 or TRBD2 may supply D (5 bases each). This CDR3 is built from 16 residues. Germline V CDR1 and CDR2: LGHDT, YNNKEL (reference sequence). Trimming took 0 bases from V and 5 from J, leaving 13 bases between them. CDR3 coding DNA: TGTGCCAGCAGCCAAGATATGTGGGGGACGACCGGGGAGCTGTTTTTT. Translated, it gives CASSQDMWGTTGELFF. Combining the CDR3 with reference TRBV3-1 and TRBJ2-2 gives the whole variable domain DTAVSQTPKYLVTQMGNDKSIKCEQNLGHDTMYWYKQDSKKFLKIMFSYNNKELIINETVPNRFSPKSPDKAHLNLHINSLELGDSAVYFCASSQDMWGTTGELFFGEGSRLTVL.

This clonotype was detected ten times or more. CDR3 residues: CASSPLGSYEQYF. The CDR3 DNA reads TGTGCCAGCAGTCCGCTTGGCAGCTACGAGCAGTACTTC. The chain links TRBV6-1 to TRBJ2-7; no clear D. CDR3 length: 13 amino acids. V gave up 5 bases and J gave up 3 bases, with 11 bases separating them. Germline CDR1 MNHNS, CDR2 SASEGT.

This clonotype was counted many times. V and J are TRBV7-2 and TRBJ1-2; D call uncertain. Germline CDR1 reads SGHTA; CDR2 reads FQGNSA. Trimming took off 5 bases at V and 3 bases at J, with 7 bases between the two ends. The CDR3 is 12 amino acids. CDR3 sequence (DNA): TGTGCCAGCAGCACGGCCGACTATGGCTACACCTTC. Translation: CASSTADYGYTF.

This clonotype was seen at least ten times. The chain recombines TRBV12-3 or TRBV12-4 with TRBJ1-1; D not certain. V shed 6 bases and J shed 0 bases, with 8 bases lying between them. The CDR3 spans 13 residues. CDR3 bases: TGTGCCAGCAGCCCTCTCATGAACACTGAAGCTTTCTTT. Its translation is CASSPLMNTEAFF.

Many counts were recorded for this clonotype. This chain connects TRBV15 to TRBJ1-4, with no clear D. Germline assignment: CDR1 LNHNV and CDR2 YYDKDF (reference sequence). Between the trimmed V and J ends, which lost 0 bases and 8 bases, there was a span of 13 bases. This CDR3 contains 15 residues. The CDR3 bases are TGTGCCACCAGCAGAGATAAGGGCGGGGAGGAAAAACTGTTTTTT. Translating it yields CATSRDKGGEEKLFF.

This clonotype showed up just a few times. CDR3 sequence (DNA): TGCGCCAGCAGCCAGGGAATCCAACGCTCGACCGCGCTGCGGTTGGAGGCCCAGTACTTC. Protein product: CASSQGIQRSTALRLEAQYF. The rearrangement uses TRBV5-1 and TRBJ2-5; perhaps D is TRBD1 or TRBD2 (5 bases each). The V end lost 4 bases, the J end lost 9 bases, and 37 bases lay between the germline ends. This CDR3 comprises 20 residues. CDR1 and CDR2 from the germline V gene are SGHRS and YFSETQ.

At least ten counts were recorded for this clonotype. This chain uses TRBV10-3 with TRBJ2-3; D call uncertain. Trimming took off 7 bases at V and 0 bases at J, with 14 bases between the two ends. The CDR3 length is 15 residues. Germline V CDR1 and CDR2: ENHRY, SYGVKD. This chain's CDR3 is CAITPHSSSTDTQYF. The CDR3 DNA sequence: TGTGCCATCACCCCTCACAGCTCTAGCACAGATACGCAGTATTTT.

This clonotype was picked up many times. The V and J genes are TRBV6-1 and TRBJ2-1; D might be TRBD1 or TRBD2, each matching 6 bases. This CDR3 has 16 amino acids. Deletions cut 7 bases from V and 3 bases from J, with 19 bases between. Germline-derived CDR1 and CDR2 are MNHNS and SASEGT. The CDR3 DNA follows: TGTGCCAGCACCGAAAGGGGGGAGACTGACTACAATGAGCAGTTCTTC. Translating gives CASTERGETDYNEQFF.

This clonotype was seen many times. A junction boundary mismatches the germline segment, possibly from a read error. CDR3 region: CASSESRTVHF. CDR3 nucleotide sequence: TGTGCCAGCAGTGAATCAAGGACAGTCCATTTT. The chain recombines TRBV25-1 with TRBJ1-3; the D gene is possibly TRBD1 (6 bases). Germline values: CDR1 MGHDK, CDR2 SYGVNS. The CDR3 contains 11 residues.

Written as DNA, the CDR3 is TGCGCCAGCCGAGGGCTTACGAGCTCCTACAATGAGCAGTTCTTC. Protein: CASRGLTSSYNEQFF. The chain is built from TRBV5-1 and TRBJ2-1, with D possibly matching TRBD2 (5 bases). Trimming took 7 bases from V and 0 from J, leaving 14 bases between them. This CDR3 contains 15 residues. The germline gives CDR1 SGHRS, CDR2 YFSETQ.

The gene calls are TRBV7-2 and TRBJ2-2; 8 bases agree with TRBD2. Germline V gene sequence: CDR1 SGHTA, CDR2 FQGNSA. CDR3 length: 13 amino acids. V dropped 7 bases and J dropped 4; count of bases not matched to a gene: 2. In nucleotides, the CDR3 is TGTGCCAGCATTAGCGGGGTCACCGGGGAGCTGTTTTTT. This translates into CASISGVTGELFF.